This entry describes one TCR beta chain. The data are from a study of blood T cell repertoires in COVID-19. The CDR3 totals 16 residues. Germline CDR1 is SGHTA and CDR2 is FQGNSA. Trimming shortened V by 0 bases and J by 5 bases, and 11 bases separated the two germline ends. The method was immunoSEQ multiplex PCR; TCRdb's version includes in-frame clones alone and lacks a portion of them. The repertoire holds around 160,000 clones, with around 85% as singletons. The sequence derives from a woman between 55 and 75 years old with COVID-19, enrolled during active disease. V usage is TRBV7-2 and J usage is TRBJ1-6; perhaps TRBD1 as D (5 bases). The sequenced sample consisted of peripheral blood. This CDR3 reads CASSLASGSHNSPLHF. The CDR3 DNA follows: TGTGCCAGCAGCTTAGCATCAGGGTCCCATAATTCACCCCTCCACTTT.